One sample yielded the 20 T cell receptor beta chains listed below, sequenced in a study of prognosis after radiotherapy for stage I lung cancer. TCR beta CDR3 was amplified from genomic DNA by two-round multiplex PCR. The first round of PCR was done with primers that matched each TRBV and TRBJ gene. TCRdb re-called the multiplex PCR reads with MiXCR, one entry per CDR3 protein. The sample holds roughly 26,000 distinct CDR3 sequences, roughly 30% seen once. This material consisted of PBMCs, taken before or after stereotactic body radiation therapy (not recorded which). The receptors derive from a donor aged 50 or older with non-small cell lung cancer.

There are many counts of this clonotype. The V and J genes are TRBV20-1 and TRBJ2-5; D may be TRBD1 (6 bases). Germline assignment: CDR1 DFQATT and CDR2 SNEGSKA (reference sequence). V was shortened by 6 bases and J by 4 bases, with 9 bases between the two germline ends. This CDR3 comprises 11 residues. CDR3 nucleotides: TGCAGTGCGGCCAGGGGAGAGACCCAGTACTTC. Translation: CSAARGETQYF.

This clonotype was seen only a few times. Germline and junction disagree at one end, which may indicate a read error. The chain couples TRBV12-3 or TRBV12-4 to TRBJ1-3, with D possibly being TRBD1 (6 bases). The CDR3 has 15 amino acids. CDR3 sequence reads: CAGSLTTGSGNTIYF. For the CDR3, the DNA is TGTGCCGGCAGTTTAACGACAGGCTCTGGAAACACCATATATTTT.

This clonotype was seen a single time. This is likely a read error, given that the CDR3 carries no conserved phenylalanine or tryptophan at its end. Because the CDR3's place on the DNA is in doubt, the DNA is left out and the CDR3 is given as listed by TCRdb. The CDR3 is CASSQVQADPREVL. V is TRBV4-2 and J is TRBJ2-7. Germline lookup yields CDR1 LGHNA and CDR2 YNFKEQ. The CDR3 is made up of 14 amino acids, end residues included.

A remark on this clonotype: A read error likely explains this, since a far larger clone differs by one base. The gene calls are TRBV6-1 and TRBJ2-3; 8 nucleotides line up with TRBD1. This CDR3 has 14 residues. The germline gives CDR1 MNHNS, CDR2 SASEGT. The CDR3 is CASSITQGADTKYF. The DNA of the CDR3 is TGTGCCAGCAGTATTACTCAGGGGGCAGATACGAAGTATTTT.

In this sample, this clonotype turned up many times. The V and J genes are TRBV27 and TRBJ1-1, with D uncertain. Trimming removed 5 bases from V and 0 bases from J, with 10 bases in between. Per germline, CDR1 MNHEY and CDR2 SMNVEV (reference sequence). CDR3 length: 14 residues. Here the CDR3 reads CASSLTGLNTEAFF. The CDR3, as DNA: TGTGCCAGCAGTCTGACGGGGTTGAACACTGAAGCTTTCTTT.

This clonotype was seen ten or more times. The genes are TRBV11-2 and TRBJ2-1; 8 bases are shared with TRBD2. Germline CDR1 and CDR2: SGHAT and FQNNGV. The trim removed 2 bases at V and 5 bases at J, leaving 5 bases unmatched. The CDR3 is 15 residues long. CDR3 in amino acids: CASSLRSGSNNEQFF. The CDR3 nucleotides read TGTGCCAGCAGCTTAAGAAGCGGGAGTAACAATGAGCAGTTCTTC.

This clonotype was recorded many times. This chain links TRBV2 with TRBJ1-2; D not resolved. The V gene's germline CDR1 is SNHLY and CDR2 FYNNEI. The CDR3 consists of 12 residues. Trimming left V 4 bases short and J 3 bases short, with 6 bases between. This CDR3 reads CASSGEDYGYTF. CDR3 DNA sequence: TGTGCCAGCAGTGGAGAGGACTATGGCTACACCTTC.

The table lists this clonotype with a few counts. This may be a read error: a much more frequent sequence differs by one nucleotide. In DNA form, the CDR3 reads TGTGCCATCTCGGACTCTATCTATGGCTACACCTTC. Its protein is CAISDSIYGYTF. The rearrangement joins TRBV28 to TRBJ1-2; no clear D gene. This CDR3 region has 12 residues. V lost 10 bases to trimming and J lost 4 bases, with 13 bases between them. Per the germline V gene, CDR1 is MDHEN and CDR2 is SYDVKM.

This clonotype was observed many times. The V gene is TRBV4-1, the J gene TRBJ1-3, with 11 bases aligning to TRBD1. V was pared by 2 bases and J by 5 bases, with 5 bases of the junction left unmatched. The CDR3 consists of 16 residues. Germline CDR1 and CDR2: MGHRA and YSYEKL. The CDR3 sequence is CASSQTGQGARNTIYF. Written as DNA, the CDR3 is TGCGCCAGCAGCCAAACTGGACAGGGGGCTCGAAACACCATATATTTT.

This clonotype came up many times. V and J are TRBV20-1 and TRBJ2-5, with D possibly being TRBD2 (6 bases). The V gene's germline CDR1 is DFQATT and CDR2 SNEGSKA (reference sequence). The CDR3 sequence is 14 residues long. Trimming left V 0 bases short and J 5 bases short, with 13 bases between. This chain's CDR3 is CSARDAGRSETQYF. In DNA, the CDR3 is TGCAGTGCTAGAGATGCGGGACGATCTGAGACCCAGTACTTC.

This clonotype was found many times. The gene calls are TRBV5-4 and TRBJ1-2; tentative D call: TRBD1 (6 bases). Between the trimmed V and J ends, which lost 5 bases and 2 bases, there was a span of 16 bases. This CDR3 comprises 15 residues. Germline V gene data show CDR1 as SGHNT and CDR2 as YYREEE (reference sequence). The CDR3 DNA sequence: TGTGCCAGCAGTCAACTGGGGGCTGGGAACTATGGCTACACCTTC. This encodes CASSQLGAGNYGYTF.

This clonotype was counted ten times or more. V usage is TRBV7-2 and J usage is TRBJ2-3, with D possibly matching TRBD1 (5 bases). The V gene's germline CDR1 is SGHTA and CDR2 FQGNSA. The CDR3 totals 15 residues. The V end was cut by 1 base, the J end by 6 bases, with 14 bases between. The CDR3: CASSLGGRSADTQYF. The CDR3 DNA sequence: TGTGCCAGCAGCTTAGGGGGCAGAAGTGCCGATACGCAGTATTTT.

This clonotype was picked up many times. V gene TRBV13 combines with J gene TRBJ1-6; no clear D gene. The CDR3 has 13 residues. V was clipped by 1 base and J by 7 bases, with 5 bases between them. Germline-derived CDR1 and CDR2 are PRHDT and FYEKMQ (reference sequence). CDR3 nucleotides: TGTGCCAGCAGCTTAGAGCGGAATTCACCCCTCCACTTT. This gives the protein CASSLERNSPLHF.

Comments on this clonotype: The junction differs from germline at one of its ends, possibly a read error. V and J are TRBV5-1 and TRBJ2-6; 8 bases fit TRBD1. Germline V gives CDR1 SGHRS, CDR2 YFSETQ. CDR3 length: 18 residues. This CDR3 is CTSSLEGTGPSVANVLTF. CDR3 DNA: TGCACCAGCAGCTTGGAGGGGACAGGACCATCTGTGGCCAACGTCCTGACTTTC. Full variable domain (rest looked up from reference TRBV5-1 and TRBJ2-6): KAGVTQTPRYLIKTRGQQVTLSCSPISGHRSVSWYQQTPGQGLQFLFEYFSETQRNKGNFPGRFSGRQFSNSRSEMNVSTLELGDSALYLCTSSLEGTGPSVANVLTFGAGSRLTVL.

The table lists this clonotype with a count of one. A read error is the likely source, as a far larger clone sits one nucleotide away. J is TRBJ1-1 and V is TRBV6-2 or TRBV6-3, with 8 bases fitting TRBD1. Germline CDR1 reads MNHEY; CDR2 reads SVGEGT. The CDR3 is made up of 14 amino acids. The CDR3: CASRRTGRVTQAFF. Written as DNA, the CDR3 is TGTGCCAGCAGGAGGACAGGGAGGGTCACTCAAGCTTTCTTT.

This clonotype was seen repeatedly, ten times or more. CDR3 amino acids: CSASGAMNTEAFF. The DNA of the CDR3 is TGCAGTGCTAGCGGGGCCATGAACACTGAAGCTTTCTTT. The chain couples TRBV20-1 to TRBJ1-1, with D maybe TRBD1 (5 bases). The CDR3 covers 13 residues. Trimming removed 3 bases from V and 0 bases from J, with 8 bases in between. CDR1 DFQATT and CDR2 SNEGSKA come from the germline V gene (reference sequence).

This clonotype was seen at least ten times. Here the CDR3 reads CASREPGQGAHQPQHF. Here the CDR3 DNA reads TGTGCCAGCAGGGAACCGGGACAGGGGGCACATCAGCCCCAGCATTTT. The chain joins TRBV2 to TRBJ1-5, with TRBD1 identical over 12 bases. The V gene's germline CDR1 is SNHLY and CDR2 FYNNEI. Trimming at V came to 6 bases and at J to 5 bases, leaving 8 bases not matched to a gene. The CDR3 spans 16 residues.

Ten or more counts support this clonotype. The rearrangement uses TRBV6-1 and TRBJ1-1, with D maybe TRBD1 (6 bases). This CDR3 has 17 residues. V was clipped by 3 bases and J by 0 bases, with 17 bases between them. The V gene's germline CDR1 is MNHNS and CDR2 SASEGT. The CDR3 loop reads CASSDGGWVSMNTEAFF. CDR3 in DNA: TGTGCCAGCAGTGATGGGGGCTGGGTCTCCATGAACACTGAAGCTTTCTTT.

This clonotype was counted a few times. This may arise from a read error, as a much more abundant clone is one base away. CDR3 region: CASMPEAWADLTEAFF. The CDR3 DNA follows: TGTGCCAGCATGCCCGAGGCCTGGGCCGATCTCACCGAAGCTTTCTTT. The chain links TRBV6-1 to TRBJ1-1; D gene unclear. The CDR3 loop spans 16 amino acids. The germline V gene has CDR1 MNHNS and CDR2 SASEGT. V was clipped by 7 bases and J by 8 bases, with 26 bases between them.

Note on this clonotype: A far larger clone is one base from this, pointing to a likely read error. For the CDR3, the DNA is TGTGCCAGCACCTACTCGGGACGGACGTCGTCCACAGATACGCAGTATTTT. Translating it yields CASTYSGRTSSTDTQYF. The chain links TRBV6-4 to TRBJ2-3, with D perhaps being TRBD1 or TRBD2 (5 bases each). CDR1 and CDR2 from the germline V gene are MRHNA and SNTAGT. Trimming left V 7 bases short and J 2 bases short, with 22 bases between. This CDR3 spans 17 amino acids.